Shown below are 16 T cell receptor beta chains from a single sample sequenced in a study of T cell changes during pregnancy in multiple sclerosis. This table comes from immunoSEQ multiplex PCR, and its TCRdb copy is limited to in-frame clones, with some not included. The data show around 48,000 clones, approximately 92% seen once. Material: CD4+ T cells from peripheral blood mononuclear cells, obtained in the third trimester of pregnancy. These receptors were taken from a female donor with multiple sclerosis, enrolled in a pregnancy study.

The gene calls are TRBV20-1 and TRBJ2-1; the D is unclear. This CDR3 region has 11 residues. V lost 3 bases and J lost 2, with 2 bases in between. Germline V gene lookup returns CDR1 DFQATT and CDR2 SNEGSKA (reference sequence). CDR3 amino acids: CSASAYNEQFF. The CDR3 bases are TGCAGTGCTAGCGCCTACAATGAGCAGTTCTTC.

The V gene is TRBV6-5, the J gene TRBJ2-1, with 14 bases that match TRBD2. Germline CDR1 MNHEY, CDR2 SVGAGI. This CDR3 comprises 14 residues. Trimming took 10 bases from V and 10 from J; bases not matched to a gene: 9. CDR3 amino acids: CATMGLAGVMEQFF. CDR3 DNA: TGTGCCACCATGGGACTAGCGGGAGTGATGGAGCAGTTCTTC.

CDR3 in DNA: TGCGCCACCTCTTCGGGACTAGCGGGAAAGGGGGAAGAGACCCAGTACTTC. Translation gives CATSSGLAGKGEETQYF. The V call is TRBV5-1, the J call TRBJ2-5; 13 nucleotides agree with TRBD2. CDR3 size: 17 residues. CDR1 SGHRS and CDR2 YFSETQ come from the germline V gene. V was pared by 9 bases and J by 3 bases, with 14 bases of the junction left unmatched.

This chain's CDR3 is CASSFTEQYF. The CDR3 DNA reads TGTGCCAGCAGTTTCACAGAGCAGTATTTT. The V call is TRBV28, the J call TRBJ2-3; D is unresolved. The germline V gene encodes CDR1 MDHEN and CDR2 SYDVKM. This CDR3 region has 10 residues. V was pared by 3 bases and J by 11 bases, with 6 bases between. The full variable domain, in which reference TRBV28 and TRBJ2-3 provide the parts outside the CDR3, is DVKVTQSSRYLVKRTGEKVFLECVQDMDHENMFWYRQDPGLGLRLIYFSYDVKMKEKGDIPEGYSVSREKKERFSLILESASTNQTSMYLCASSFTEQYFGPGTRLTVL.

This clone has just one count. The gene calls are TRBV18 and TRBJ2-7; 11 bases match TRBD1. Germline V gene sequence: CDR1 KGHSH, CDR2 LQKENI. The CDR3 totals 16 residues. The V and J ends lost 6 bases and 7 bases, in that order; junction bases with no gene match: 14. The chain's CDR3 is CASSGQGVALSREQYF. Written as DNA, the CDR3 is TGTGCCAGCTCGGGACAGGGGGTGGCCCTGAGTCGGGAGCAGTACTTC. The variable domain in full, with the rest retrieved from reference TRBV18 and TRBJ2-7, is NAGVMQNPRHLVRRRGQEARLRCSPMKGHSHVYWYRQLPEEGLKFMVYLQKENIIDESGMPKERFSAEFPKEGPSILRIQQVVRGDSAAYFCASSGQGVALSREQYFGPGTRLTVT.

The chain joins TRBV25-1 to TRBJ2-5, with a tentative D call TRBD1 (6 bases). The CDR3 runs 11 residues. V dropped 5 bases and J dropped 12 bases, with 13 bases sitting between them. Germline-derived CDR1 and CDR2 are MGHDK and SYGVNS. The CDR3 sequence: CASSWGHLKYF. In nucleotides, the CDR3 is TGTGCCAGCAGTTGGGGACACCTGAAGTACTTC.

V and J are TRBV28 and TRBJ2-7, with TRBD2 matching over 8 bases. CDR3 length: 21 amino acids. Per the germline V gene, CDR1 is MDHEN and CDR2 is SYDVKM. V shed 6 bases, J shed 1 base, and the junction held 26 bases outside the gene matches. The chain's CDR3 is CASSLLSGGFLGTFTSYEQYF. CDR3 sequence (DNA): TGTGCCAGCAGCCTTCTGTCGGGGGGGTTCCTCGGGACTTTTACTTCCTACGAGCAGTACTTC.

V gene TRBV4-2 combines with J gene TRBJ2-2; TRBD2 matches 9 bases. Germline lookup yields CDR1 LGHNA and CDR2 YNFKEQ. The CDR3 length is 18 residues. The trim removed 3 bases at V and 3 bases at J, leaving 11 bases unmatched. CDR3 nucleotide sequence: TGTGCCAGCAGCCAGGTGGGGGCGGGAGGGCCGGACACCGGGGAGCTGTTTTTT. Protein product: CASSQVGAGGPDTGELFF.

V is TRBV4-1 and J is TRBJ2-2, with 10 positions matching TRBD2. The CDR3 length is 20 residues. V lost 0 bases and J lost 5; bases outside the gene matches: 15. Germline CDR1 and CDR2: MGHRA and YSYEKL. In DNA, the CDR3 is TGCGCCAGCAGCCAAGATACGGAACACCTAGCGGGGGCGGGGACCGGGGAGCTGTTTTTT. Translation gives CASSQDTEHLAGAGTGELFF.

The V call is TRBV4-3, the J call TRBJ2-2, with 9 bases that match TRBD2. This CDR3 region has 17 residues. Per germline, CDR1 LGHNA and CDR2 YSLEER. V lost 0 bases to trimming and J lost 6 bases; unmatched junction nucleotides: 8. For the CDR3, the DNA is TGCGCCAGCAGCCAAGATTCGTCTAGCGGGACCTCCGGGGAGCTGTTTTTT. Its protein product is CASSQDSSSGTSGELFF.

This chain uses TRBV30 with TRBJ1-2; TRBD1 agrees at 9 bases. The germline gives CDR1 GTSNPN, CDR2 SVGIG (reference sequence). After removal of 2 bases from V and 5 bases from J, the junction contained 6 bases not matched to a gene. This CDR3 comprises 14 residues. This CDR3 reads CAWSTGTGSYGYTF. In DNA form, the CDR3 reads TGTGCCTGGAGTACCGGGACAGGGTCATATGGCTACACCTTC.

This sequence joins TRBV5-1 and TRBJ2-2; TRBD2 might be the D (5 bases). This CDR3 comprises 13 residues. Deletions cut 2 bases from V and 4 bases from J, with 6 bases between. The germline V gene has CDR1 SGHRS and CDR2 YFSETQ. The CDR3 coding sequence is TGCGCCAGCAGCTTAGGAGGCACCGGGGAGCTGTTTTTT. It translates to CASSLGGTGELFF.

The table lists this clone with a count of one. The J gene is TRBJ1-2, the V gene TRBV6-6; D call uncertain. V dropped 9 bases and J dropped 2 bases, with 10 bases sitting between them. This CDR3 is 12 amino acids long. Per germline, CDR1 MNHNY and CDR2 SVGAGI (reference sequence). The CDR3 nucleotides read TGTGCCAGTTGTCAGTGGAACTATGGCTACACCTTC. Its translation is CASCQWNYGYTF.

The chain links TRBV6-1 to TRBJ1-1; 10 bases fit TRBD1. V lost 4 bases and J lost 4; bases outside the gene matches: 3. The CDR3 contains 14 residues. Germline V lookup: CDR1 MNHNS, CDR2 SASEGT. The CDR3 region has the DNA TGTGCCAGCAGTGCGACAGGGGGCGGCACTGAAGCTTTCTTT. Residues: CASSATGGGTEAFF.

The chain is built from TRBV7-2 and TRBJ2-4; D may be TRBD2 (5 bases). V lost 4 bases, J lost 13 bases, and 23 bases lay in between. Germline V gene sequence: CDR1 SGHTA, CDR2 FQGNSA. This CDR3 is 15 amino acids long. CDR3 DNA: TGTGCCAGCAGCTCCGGGGTAAATAGGCTCCAACTCCAGTACTTC. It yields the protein CASSSGVNRLQLQYF.

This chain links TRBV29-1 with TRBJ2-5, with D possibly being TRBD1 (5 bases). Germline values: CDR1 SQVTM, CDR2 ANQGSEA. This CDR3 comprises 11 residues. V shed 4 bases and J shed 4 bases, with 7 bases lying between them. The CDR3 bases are TGCAGCGTTGCAGGGTTAGAGACCCAGTACTTC. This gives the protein CSVAGLETQYF.